This T cell receptor (beta chain) was captured in a study of cytomegalovirus exposure and HLA in healthy donors. General observations from the study: The authors listed 150 to 200 TCR beta chains as cytomegalovirus-associated. According to a later analysis, TCR clusters from the first cohort tended to co-occur in the 100 to 150 validation repertoires.

This clone was seen only once. No antigen is known for it. Trimming pared 5 bases from V and 7 bases from J, leaving 15 bases between. Germline assignment: CDR1 MNHEY and CDR2 SVGAGI. This CDR3 has 14 residues. The protocol was immunoSEQ multiplex PCR, while the TCRdb copy is restricted to in-frame clones and leaves out a portion. The table includes 90,000 to 150,000 clones, 70% to 90% detected once. Source material: PBMCs. The clonotype was recovered from a woman aged 18-30 years in good health and CMV-seropositive. The V call is TRBV6-5, the J call TRBJ1-5; TRBD1 might be the D (6 bases). The CDR3 nucleotides read TGTGCCAGCAGTAAACAGGGAAGAGAACAGCCCCAGCATTTT. Its protein product is CASSKQGREQPQHF.